This T cell receptor (beta chain) was sequenced in a study of cytotoxic CD8 clonotypes in ibrutinib-treated CLL. Study-level information: Sample averages reached around 270,000 productive templates and 80,000 to 100,000 productive rearrangements. Study-level points and caveats: Sustained-remission and progressing patients' sampling times differed.

Comment on this clone: No antigen is known for it.

Germline CDR1 reads SGHDT; CDR2 reads YYEEEE. Trimming took 5 bases from V and 2 from J, leaving 16 bases between them. The CDR3 totals 15 residues. Profiling relied on immunoSEQ multiplex PCR, and the TCRdb table lists in-frame clones only, not all of them. The repertoire consists of 150,000 or so clones, with 70% to 90% occurring once and the leading ten covering about 1.9%. The chain is built from TRBV5-6 and TRBJ2-5, with D possibly matching TRBD1 (6 bases). The specimen comprised PBMCs, sampled after 24 months of ibrutinib treatment. The source of this sequence is a human donor with chronic lymphocytic leukemia. The CDR3 spells CASSLRDMRQETQYF. In nucleotides, the CDR3 is TGTGCCAGCAGTTTACGGGACATGAGGCAAGAGACCCAGTACTTC.